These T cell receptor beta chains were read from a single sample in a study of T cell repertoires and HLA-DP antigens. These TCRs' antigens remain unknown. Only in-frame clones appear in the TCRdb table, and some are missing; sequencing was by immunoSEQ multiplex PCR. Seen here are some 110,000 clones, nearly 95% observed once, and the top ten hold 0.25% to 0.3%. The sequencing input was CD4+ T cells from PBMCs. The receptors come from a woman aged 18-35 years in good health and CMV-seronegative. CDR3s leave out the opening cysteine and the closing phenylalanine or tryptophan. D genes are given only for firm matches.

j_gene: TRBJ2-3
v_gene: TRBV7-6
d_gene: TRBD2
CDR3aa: ASSLEASGPGDTQY

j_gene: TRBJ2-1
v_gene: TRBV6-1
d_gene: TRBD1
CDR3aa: ASRDRGLVVNEQF

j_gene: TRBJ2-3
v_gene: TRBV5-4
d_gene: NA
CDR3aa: ASSLGGTSTDTQY

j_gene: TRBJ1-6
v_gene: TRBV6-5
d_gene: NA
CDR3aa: ASSISRGSPLH

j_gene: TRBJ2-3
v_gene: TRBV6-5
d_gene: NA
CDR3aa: ASRSSTDTQY

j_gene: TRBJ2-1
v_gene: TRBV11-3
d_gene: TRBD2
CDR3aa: ASSSQTSALQF

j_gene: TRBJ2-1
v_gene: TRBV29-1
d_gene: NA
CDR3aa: SVGKRDRYNEQF

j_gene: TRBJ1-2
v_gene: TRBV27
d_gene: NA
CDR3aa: ASSPRSGQGNYGYT

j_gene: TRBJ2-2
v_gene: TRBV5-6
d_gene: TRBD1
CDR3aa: ASSFGTGGTGELF

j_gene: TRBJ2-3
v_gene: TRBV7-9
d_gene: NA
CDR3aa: ASSDPRGADTQY

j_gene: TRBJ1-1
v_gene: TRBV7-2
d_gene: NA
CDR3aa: ASSAQGLGYTEAF

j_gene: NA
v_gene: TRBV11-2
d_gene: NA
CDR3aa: ASSLVNGAAYEQY

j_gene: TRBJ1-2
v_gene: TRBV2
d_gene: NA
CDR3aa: ASTRELDYGYT

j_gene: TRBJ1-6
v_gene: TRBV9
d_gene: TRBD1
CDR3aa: ASSVGQGGDSPLH

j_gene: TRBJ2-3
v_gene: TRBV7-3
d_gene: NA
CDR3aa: ASSLTTGAGTQY

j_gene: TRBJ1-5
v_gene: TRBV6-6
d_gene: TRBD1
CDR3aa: ASTHPGGGNQPQH

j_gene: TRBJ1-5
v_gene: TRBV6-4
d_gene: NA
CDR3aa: ASSEWVSNQPQH

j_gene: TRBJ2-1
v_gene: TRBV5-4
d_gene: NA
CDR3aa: ASSLDAQAYEQF

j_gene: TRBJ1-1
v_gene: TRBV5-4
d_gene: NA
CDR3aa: ASSPRGYTEAF

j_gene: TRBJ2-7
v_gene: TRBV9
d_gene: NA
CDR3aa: ASSGDGGISAEQY

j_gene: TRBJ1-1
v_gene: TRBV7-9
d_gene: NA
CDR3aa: ASSLGGVTEAF

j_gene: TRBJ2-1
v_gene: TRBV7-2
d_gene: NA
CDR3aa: ASSSTSYNEQF

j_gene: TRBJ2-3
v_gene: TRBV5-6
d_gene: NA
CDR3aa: ASSFLSDTQY

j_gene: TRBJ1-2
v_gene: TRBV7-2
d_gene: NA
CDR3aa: ASSLGAGASTPYGYT

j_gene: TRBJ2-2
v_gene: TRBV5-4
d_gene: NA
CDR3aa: ASSLWYGGNTGELF

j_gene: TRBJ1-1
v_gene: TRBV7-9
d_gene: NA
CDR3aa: ASSFQGSTLWAF

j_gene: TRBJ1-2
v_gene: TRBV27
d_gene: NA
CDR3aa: ASSLGLGARVDYGYT